This TCR beta chain was sequenced during a study of early T cells in non-severe SARS-CoV-2 infection. Study in general: From unsorted whole blood, bulk RNA was sequenced, and the chains remained unpaired.

Unique molecular identifiers (one per individual cDNA molecule) were attached. TCRdb fed the 5' RACE reads into MiXCR, producing one record per CDR3 protein. The data hold roughly 56,000 distinct CDR3 sequences, with 8% to 11% observed a single time. Germline values: CDR1 SQVTM, CDR2 ANQGSEA. The V end was cut by 2 bases, the J end by 7 bases, with 14 bases between. The CDR3 consists of 13 residues. To note about this clonotype: Its antigen is still unknown.

General study results and limits: VDJdb matching favored anti-spike CD8 responses, missing private and CD4 specificities.

Sequencing was done on a sample of whole blood. V is TRBV29-1 and J is TRBJ2-5, with a possible D match to TRBD2 (6 bases). The source of this sequence is an adult who was a healthcare worker with PCR-confirmed SARS-CoV-2 infection or an uninfected control (not recorded which). The CDR3 region is CSVETSRRATQYF. The CDR3 nucleotides read TGCAGCGTTGAAACGAGCCGGAGGGCGACCCAGTACTTC.